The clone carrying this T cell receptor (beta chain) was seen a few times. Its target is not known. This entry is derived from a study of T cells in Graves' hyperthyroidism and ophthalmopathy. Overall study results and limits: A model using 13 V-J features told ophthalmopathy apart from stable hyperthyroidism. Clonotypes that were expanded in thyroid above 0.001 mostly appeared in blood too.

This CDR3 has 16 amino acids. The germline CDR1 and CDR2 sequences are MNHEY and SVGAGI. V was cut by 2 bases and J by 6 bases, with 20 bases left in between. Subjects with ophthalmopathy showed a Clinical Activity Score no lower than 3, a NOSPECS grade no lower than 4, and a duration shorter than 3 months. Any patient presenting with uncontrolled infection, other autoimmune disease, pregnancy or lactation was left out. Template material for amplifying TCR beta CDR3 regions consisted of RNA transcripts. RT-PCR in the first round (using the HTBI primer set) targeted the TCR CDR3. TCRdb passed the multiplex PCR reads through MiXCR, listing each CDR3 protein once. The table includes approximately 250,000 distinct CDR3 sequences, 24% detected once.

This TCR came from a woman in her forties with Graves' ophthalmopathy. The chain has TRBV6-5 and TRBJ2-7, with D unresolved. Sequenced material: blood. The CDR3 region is CASSYEARTPRFEQYF. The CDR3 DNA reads TGTGCCAGCAGTTACGAGGCCAGGACCCCGAGGTTCGAGCAGTACTTC.